This entry describes one TCR beta chain. As originally analysed: Nucleated cell counts were estimated from reference gene primer amplification. The assay was immunoSEQ multiplex PCR, and TCRdb's table has in-frame clones only and misses some. V and J calls and clone size are those listed in that table; D and trimming were worked out from the DNA. This table holds about 240,000 clones, roughly four fifths found once. The germline V gene encodes CDR1 SGHDT and CDR2 YYEEEE. This CDR3 is 15 amino acids long. V gave up 5 bases and J gave up 4 bases; unmatched junction bases: 7. The sample belongs to a study of blood T cell repertoires in COVID-19. The overall study: The study drew acute and convalescent COVID-19 samples from the United States, Italy and Spain. From T cells, B-cell-depleted T cells, or PBMCs came the material, which was cDNA or gDNA.

The sequenced material came from peripheral blood. The J gene is TRBJ2-1, the V gene TRBV5-6; 9 bases align to TRBD1. This receptor was obtained from a woman between 65 and 79 years old with acute or convalescent COVID-19. CDR3 nucleotide sequence: TGTGCCAGCAGTTTACCGGGACAGGGATACAATGAGCAGTTCTTC. Amino acids: CASSLPGQGYNEQFF.